These T cell receptor beta chains were read from a single sample in a study of follicular helper T cells after annual influenza vaccination. TCRdb's table, derived via immunoSEQ multiplex PCR, lists solely in-frame clones and lacks some. Among around 9,500 clones listed, 80% to 85% were seen once. The specimen comprised CXCR5- memory CD4+ T cells sorted from blood, sampled 7 days after influenza vaccination. The source of these receptors is an adult who received the influenza vaccine. CDR3s include the opening cysteine and the closing phenylalanine or tryptophan. D genes are given only for firm matches. Size is stated for part of the rows, as once, few or many counts, or as a class when the clone is expanded.

v_gene,j_gene,abundance,d_gene,CDR3aa,CDR3nt
TRBV2,TRBJ1-1,-,-,CASSEGAGYTEAFF,TGTGCCAGCAGTGAAGGGGCAGGTTACACTGAAGCTTTCTTT
TRBV6-1,TRBJ1-5,-,-,CASAPTGWNQPQHF,TGTGCCAGTGCCCCCACAGGGTGGAATCAGCCCCAGCATTTT
TRBV29-1,TRBJ1-1,-,TRBD1,CSVDPTGTLNTEAFF,TGCAGCGTTGACCCGACAGGGACCTTGAACACTGAAGCTTTCTTT
TRBV10-3,TRBJ2-3,-,-,CAISGPEETDTQYF,TGTGCCATCAGTGGGCCCGAGGAAACAGATACGCAGTATTTT
TRBV6-1,TRBJ2-1,once,TRBD2,CASSSRTSGKDEQFF,TGTGCCAGCAGTTCCCGGACTAGCGGGAAGGATGAGCAGTTCTTC
TRBV6-6,TRBJ1-5,-,TRBD1,CASRATGVSEQPQHF,TGTGCCAGCAGAGCGACAGGGGTGTCGGAACAGCCCCAGCATTTT
TRBV18,TRBJ1-3,-,-,CASSTPGASSGNTIYF,TGTGCCAGCTCAACTCCAGGGGCGTCCTCTGGAAACACCATATATTTT
TRBV30,TRBJ2-3,-,TRBD2,CAWLGLAGTDTQYF,TGTGCCTGGTTGGGACTAGCGGGGACAGATACGCAGTATTTT
TRBV19,TRBJ2-2,-,-,CASSPYGPGAGELFF,TGTGCCAGTAGTCCCTACGGCCCAGGCGCCGGGGAGCTGTTTTTT
TRBV4-3,TRBJ1-3,-,-,CASSQDITYSGNTIYF,TGCGCCAGCAGCCAAGATATAACCTACTCTGGAAACACCATATATTTT
TRBV28,TRBJ1-1,-,-,CASSYGGGFTEAFF,TGTGCCAGCAGCTACGGGGGGGGATTCACTGAAGCTTTCTTT
TRBV6-5,TRBJ2-7,-,-,CASSYSNTGSYEQYF,TGTGCCAGCAGTTACTCGAATACAGGAAGCTACGAGCAGTACTTC
TRBV7-9,TRBJ2-3,-,-,CASSLGRGRADTQYF,TGTGCCAGCAGCTTAGGACGGGGCCGCGCAGATACGCAGTATTTT
TRBV11-2,TRBJ2-3,-,TRBD1,CASSPRQGWGDTQYF,TGTGCCAGCAGCCCTCGACAGGGCTGGGGAGATACGCAGTATTTT
TRBV7-6,TRBJ2-5,-,TRBD2,CASSPWTSGRETQYF,TGTGCCAGCAGCCCCTGGACTAGCGGACGAGAGACCCAGTACTTC
TRBV6-5,TRBJ2-7,-,-,CASSFTPGIREQYF,TGTGCCAGCAGTTTCACTCCAGGGATACGCGAGCAGTACTTC
TRBV19,TRBJ1-5,-,-,CASTWTYNQPQHF,TGTGCCAGTACCTGGACATATAATCAGCCCCAGCATTTT
TRBV18,TRBJ2-7,-,-,CASSRTAPGPYEQYF,TGTGCCAGCTCTCGGACTGCGCCGGGACCCTACGAGCAGTACTTC
TRBV6-6,TRBJ2-5,-,-,CASSHDRSRETQYF,TGTGCCAGCAGTCACGACAGGTCAAGAGAGACCCAGTACTTC
TRBV29-1,TRBJ1-4,-,TRBD1,CSAGTGGSATNEKLFF,TGCAGCGCCGGGACAGGGGGATCTGCAACTAATGAAAAACTGTTTTTT
TRBV6-5,TRBJ2-5,-,-,CASSEYRVQETQYF,TGTGCCAGCAGTGAATATCGGGTGCAAGAGACCCAGTACTTC
TRBV7-2,TRBJ2-3,-,TRBD2,CASSLRGTSGIPDTQYF,TGTGCCAGCAGCTTAAGGGGGACTAGCGGGATACCAGATACGCAGTATTTT
TRBV25-1,TRBJ1-5,few,-,CASSDPGSNQPQHF,TGTGCCAGCAGTGATCCGGGCTCCAATCAGCCCCAGCATTTT
TRBV2,TRBJ1-2,-,TRBD1,CASSVTGFNGYTF,TGTGCCAGCAGCGTGACAGGGTTCAACGGCTACACCTTC
TRBV6-1,TRBJ1-1,once,-,CASSENRAALEAFF,TGTGCCAGCAGTGAAAATCGGGCAGCCCTTGAAGCTTTCTTT
TRBV5-1,TRBJ2-1,-,TRBD2,CASSSGTSGVNEQFF,TGCGCCAGCAGCTCCGGGACTAGCGGGGTCAATGAGCAGTTCTTC
TRBV27,TRBJ1-1,-,TRBD1,CASSLEEGAGRAFF,TGTGCCAGCAGTTTAGAGGAGGGGGCAGGGCGGGCTTTCTTT
TRBV5-1,TRBJ2-1,-,-,CASTRSYNEQFF,TGCGCCAGCACACGGAGCTACAATGAGCAGTTCTTC
TRBV19,TRBJ2-1,-,TRBD2,CASGLGGAGGPNEQFF,TGTGCCAGTGGACTCGGAGGGGCGGGAGGGCCGAATGAGCAGTTCTTC
TRBV28,TRBJ1-2,-,-,CASRLGPGQTGGPWYGYTF,TGTGCCAGCAGACTGGGCCCAGGGCAAACGGGGGGTCCGTGGTATGGCTACACCTTC
TRBV5-4,TRBJ2-2,-,-,CASSLIQGNTGELFF,TGTGCCAGCAGCCTGATACAGGGGAACACCGGGGAGCTGTTTTTT